This T cell receptor beta chain was documented in a study of cytomegalovirus exposure and HLA in healthy donors. The wider study: Unique TCR beta sequences numbering around 110 million came from about 179 million T cells in an earlier analysis. Early released data comprised about 85 million unique TCRs from HLA-typed donors. Study outcomes and limitations: It was shown in a later analysis that HLA-associated TCR beta chains were more clonally expanded than other, equally common chains. The study labeled more than 150 TCR beta chains cytomegalovirus-associated.

Regarding this clone: Its target is unknown.

In the PCR, 60 Vbeta and 13 Jbeta primers were used. Measured with immunoSEQ multiplex PCR; TCRdb has only the in-frame clones, and not every one. In the table there are about 170,000 clones, approximately 70% of which are singletons. Sequencing was performed on PBMCs. The TCR originated in a middle-aged man in good health and CMV-seropositive.

The CDR3 here is CASSISQSNADTQYF. The CDR3 DNA reads TGTGCCAGTAGTATTTCACAAAGTAATGCAGATACGCAGTATTTT. V gene TRBV19 combines with J gene TRBJ2-3; D not resolved. The V end was cut by 3 bases, the J end by 4 bases, with 14 bases between. Germline V CDR1 and CDR2: LNHDA, SQIVND (reference sequence). The CDR3 consists of 15 residues.